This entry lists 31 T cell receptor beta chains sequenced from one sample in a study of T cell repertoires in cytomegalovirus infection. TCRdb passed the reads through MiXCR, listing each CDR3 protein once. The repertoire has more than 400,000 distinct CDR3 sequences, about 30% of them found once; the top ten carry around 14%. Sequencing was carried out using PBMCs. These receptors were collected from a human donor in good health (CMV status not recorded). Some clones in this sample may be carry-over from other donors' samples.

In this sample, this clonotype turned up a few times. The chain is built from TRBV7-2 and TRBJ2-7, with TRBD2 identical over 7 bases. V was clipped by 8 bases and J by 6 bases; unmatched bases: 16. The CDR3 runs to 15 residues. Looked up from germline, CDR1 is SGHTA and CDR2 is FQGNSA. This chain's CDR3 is CASHRSGREIGEQYF. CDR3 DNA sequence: TGTGCCAGCCATCGTTCAGGGCGGGAGATTGGCGAGCAGTACTTC.

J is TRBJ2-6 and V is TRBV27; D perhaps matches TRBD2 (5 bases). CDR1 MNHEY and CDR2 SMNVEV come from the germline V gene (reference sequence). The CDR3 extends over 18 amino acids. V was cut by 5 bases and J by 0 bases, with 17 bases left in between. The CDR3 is CASSPLEADYSGANVLTF. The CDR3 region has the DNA TGTGCCAGCAGTCCATTGGAGGCCGACTACTCTGGGGCCAACGTCCTGACTTTC.

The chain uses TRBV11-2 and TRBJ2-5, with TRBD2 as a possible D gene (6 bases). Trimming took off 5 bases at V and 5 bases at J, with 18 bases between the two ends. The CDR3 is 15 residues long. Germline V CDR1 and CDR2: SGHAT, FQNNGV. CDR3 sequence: CASSRGLAVQETQYF. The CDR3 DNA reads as TGTGCCAGCAGCCGAGGGTTAGCGGTTCAGGAGACCCAGTACTTC.

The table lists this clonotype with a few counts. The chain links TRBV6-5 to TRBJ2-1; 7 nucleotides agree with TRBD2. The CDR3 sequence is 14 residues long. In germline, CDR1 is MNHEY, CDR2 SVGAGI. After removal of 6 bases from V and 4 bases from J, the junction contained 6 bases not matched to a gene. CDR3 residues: CASRNSGKYNEQFF. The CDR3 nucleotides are TGTGCCAGCAGAAACAGCGGGAAGTACAATGAGCAGTTCTTC.

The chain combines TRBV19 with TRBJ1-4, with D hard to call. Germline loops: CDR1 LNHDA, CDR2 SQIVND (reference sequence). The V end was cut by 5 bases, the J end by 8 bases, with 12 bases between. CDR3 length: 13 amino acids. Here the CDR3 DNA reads TGTGCCAGTAGTCCCAACCAGGAGGAAAAACTGTTTTTT. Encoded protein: CASSPNQEEKLFF.

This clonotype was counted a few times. CDR3 amino acids: CASRKGGTSGTTGELFF. The CDR3 nucleotides are TGTGCCAGCCGCAAAGGGGGGACTAGCGGGACCACCGGGGAGCTGTTTTTT. The rearrangement links TRBV11-2 to TRBJ2-2; the match to TRBD2 covers 13 bases. Germline V gives CDR1 SGHAT, CDR2 FQNNGV. The CDR3 runs 17 residues. V was clipped by 8 bases and J by 4 bases; unmatched bases: 10. Full variable domain (outside the CDR3, taken from reference TRBV11-2 and TRBJ2-2): EAGVAQSPRYKIIEKRQSVAFWCNPISGHATLYWYQQILGQGPKLLIQFQNNGVVDDSQLPKDRFSAERLKGVDSTLKIQPAKLEDSAVYLCASRKGGTSGTTGELFFGEGSRLTVL.

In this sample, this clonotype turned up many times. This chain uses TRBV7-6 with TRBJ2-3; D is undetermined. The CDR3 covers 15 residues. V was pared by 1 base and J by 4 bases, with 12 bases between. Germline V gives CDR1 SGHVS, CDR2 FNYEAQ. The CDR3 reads CASSLGLDRPDTQYF. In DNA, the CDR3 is TGTGCCAGCAGCTTAGGGCTAGATCGTCCAGATACGCAGTATTTT.

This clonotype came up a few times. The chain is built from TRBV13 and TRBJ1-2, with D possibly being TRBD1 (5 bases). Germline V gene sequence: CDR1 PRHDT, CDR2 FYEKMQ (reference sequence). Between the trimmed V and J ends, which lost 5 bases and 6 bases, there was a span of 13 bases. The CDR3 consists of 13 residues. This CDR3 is CASSLNPGDGYTF. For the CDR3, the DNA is TGTGCCAGCAGCCTGAATCCGGGGGATGGCTACACCTTC.

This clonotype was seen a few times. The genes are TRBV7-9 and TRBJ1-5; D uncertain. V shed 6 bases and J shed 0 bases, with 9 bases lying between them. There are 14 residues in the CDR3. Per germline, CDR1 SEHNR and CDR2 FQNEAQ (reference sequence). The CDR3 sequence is CASSGDYSNQPQHF. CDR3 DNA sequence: TGTGCCAGCAGTGGAGACTATAGCAATCAGCCCCAGCATTTT.

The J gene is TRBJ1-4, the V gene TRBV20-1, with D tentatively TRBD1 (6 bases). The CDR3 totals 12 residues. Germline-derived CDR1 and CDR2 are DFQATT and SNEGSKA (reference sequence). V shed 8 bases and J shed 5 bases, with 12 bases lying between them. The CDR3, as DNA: TGCAGTTCCGGGGGCCGAAATGAAAAACTGTTTTTT. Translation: CSSGGRNEKLFF.

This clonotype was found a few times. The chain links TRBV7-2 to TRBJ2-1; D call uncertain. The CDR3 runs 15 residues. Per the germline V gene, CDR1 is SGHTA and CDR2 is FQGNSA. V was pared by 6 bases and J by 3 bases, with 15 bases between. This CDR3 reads CASRIDDGRYNEQFF. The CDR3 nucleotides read TGTGCCAGCAGAATAGATGATGGCCGCTACAATGAGCAGTTCTTC.

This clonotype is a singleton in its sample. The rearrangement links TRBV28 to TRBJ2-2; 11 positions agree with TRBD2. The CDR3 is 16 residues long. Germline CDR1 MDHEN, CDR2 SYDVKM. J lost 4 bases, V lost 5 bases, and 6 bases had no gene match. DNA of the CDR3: TGTGCCAGCAGTCATCTAGCGGGAGGAAGCACCGGGGAGCTGTTTTTT. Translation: CASSHLAGGSTGELFF.

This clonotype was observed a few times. The CDR3 nucleotides are TGTGCCAGCAGTGTCGGGGTCGACTCTGGAAACACCATATATTTT. It codes for CASSVGVDSGNTIYF. The V call is TRBV12-3 or TRBV12-4, the J call TRBJ1-3; no clear D. Trimming stripped 5 bases from V and 0 bases from J, with 11 bases between. CDR3 size: 15 residues.

For the CDR3, the DNA is TGCAGTGCTGCAGACCGGCACTCTGGAAACACCATATATTTT. Encoded protein: CSAADRHSGNTIYF. The chain joins TRBV20-1 to TRBJ1-3, with no clear D. V lost 5 bases to trimming and J lost 0 bases, with 11 bases between them. Germline CDR1 is DFQATT and CDR2 is SNEGSKA (reference sequence). The CDR3 is 14 residues long.

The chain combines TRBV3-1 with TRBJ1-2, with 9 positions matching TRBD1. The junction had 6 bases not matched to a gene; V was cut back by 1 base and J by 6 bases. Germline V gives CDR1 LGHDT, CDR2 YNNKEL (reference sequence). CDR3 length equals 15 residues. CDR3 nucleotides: TGTGCCAGCAGCCAAGGGACAGGGGCCCCAAATGGCTACACCTTC. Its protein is CASSQGTGAPNGYTF.

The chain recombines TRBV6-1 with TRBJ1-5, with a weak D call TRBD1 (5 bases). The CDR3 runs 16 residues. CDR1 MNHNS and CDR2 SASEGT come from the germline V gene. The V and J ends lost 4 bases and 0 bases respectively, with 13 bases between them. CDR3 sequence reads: CASSVGAGISNQPQHF. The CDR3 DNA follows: TGTGCCAGCAGTGTCGGGGCAGGGATTAGCAATCAGCCCCAGCATTTT.

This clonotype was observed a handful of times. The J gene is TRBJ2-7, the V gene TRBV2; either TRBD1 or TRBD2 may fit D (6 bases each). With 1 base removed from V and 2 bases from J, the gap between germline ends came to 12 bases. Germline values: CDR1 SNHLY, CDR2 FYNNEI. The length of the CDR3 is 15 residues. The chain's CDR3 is CASSEVRGLTYEQYV. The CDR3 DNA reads TGTGCCAGCAGTGAAGTTCGGGGGCTAACCTACGAGCAGTACGTC.

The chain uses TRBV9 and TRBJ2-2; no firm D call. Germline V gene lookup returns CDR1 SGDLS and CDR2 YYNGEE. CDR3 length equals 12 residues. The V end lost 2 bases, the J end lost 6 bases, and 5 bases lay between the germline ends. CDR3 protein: CASSVFPGELFF. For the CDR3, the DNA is TGTGCCAGCAGCGTGTTCCCCGGGGAGCTGTTTTTT. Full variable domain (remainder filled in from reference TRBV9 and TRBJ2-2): DSGVTQTPKHLITATGQRVTLRCSPRSGDLSVYWYQQSLDQGLQFLIQYYNGEERAKGNILERFSAQQFPDLHSELNLSSLELGDSALYFCASSVFPGELFFGEGSRLTVL.

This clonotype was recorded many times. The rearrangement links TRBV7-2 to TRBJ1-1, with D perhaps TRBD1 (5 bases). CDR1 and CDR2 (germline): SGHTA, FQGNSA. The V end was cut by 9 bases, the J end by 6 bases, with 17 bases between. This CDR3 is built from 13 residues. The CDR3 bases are TGTGCCAGTCTCCGGGGCCCACTTTCTGAAGCTTTCTTT. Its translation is CASLRGPLSEAFF.

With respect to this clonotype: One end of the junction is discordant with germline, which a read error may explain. This chain's CDR3 is CASEDASGSYEEYF. The CDR3 DNA sequence: TGTGCCAGCGAAGATGCTAGCGGATCCTACGAGGAGTACTTC. The rearrangement uses TRBV6-2 or TRBV6-3 and TRBJ2-7; TRBD2 agrees at 7 bases. The CDR3 runs 14 residues. CDR1 and CDR2 from the germline V gene are MNHEY and SVGEGT.

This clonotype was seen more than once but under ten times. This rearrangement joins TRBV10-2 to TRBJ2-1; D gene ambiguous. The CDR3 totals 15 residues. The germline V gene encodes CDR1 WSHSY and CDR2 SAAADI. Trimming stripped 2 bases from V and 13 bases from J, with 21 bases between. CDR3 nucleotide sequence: TGCGCCAGCAGTGAGGATGCGACGACGGAGCGTCAACAGTTCTTC. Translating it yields CASSEDATTERQQFF.

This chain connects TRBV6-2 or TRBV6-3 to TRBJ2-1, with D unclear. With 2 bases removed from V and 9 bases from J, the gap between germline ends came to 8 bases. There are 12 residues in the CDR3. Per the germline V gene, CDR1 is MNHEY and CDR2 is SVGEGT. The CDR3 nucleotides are TGTGCCAGCAGTTACACGCGGACTGAGCAGTTCTTC. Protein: CASSYTRTEQFF.

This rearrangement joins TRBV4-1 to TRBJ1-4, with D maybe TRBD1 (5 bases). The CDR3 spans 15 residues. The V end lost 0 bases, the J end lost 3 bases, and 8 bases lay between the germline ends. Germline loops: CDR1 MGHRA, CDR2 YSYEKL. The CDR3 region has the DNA TGCGCCAGCAGCCAAGAAGACAGATCTAATGAAAAACTGTTTTTT. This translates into CASSQEDRSNEKLFF.

The CDR3: CASSRRAGDLGYNEQFF. CDR3 DNA: TGCGCCAGCAGCCGGAGGGCGGGAGATTTGGGATACAATGAGCAGTTCTTC. The rearrangement uses TRBV4-1 and TRBJ2-1; TRBD2 matches at 7 bases. Losses at the gene ends were 4 bases for V and 4 bases for J; bases not matched to a gene: 13. The CDR3 contains 17 residues. CDR1 is MGHRA, CDR2 YSYEKL, per germline.

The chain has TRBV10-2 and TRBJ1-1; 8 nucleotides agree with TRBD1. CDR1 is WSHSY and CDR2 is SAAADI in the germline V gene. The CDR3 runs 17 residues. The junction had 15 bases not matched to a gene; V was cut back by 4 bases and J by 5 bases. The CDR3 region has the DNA TGCGCCAGCAGTGCTGGGCTCCAGGGGGCCGCGAGGACTGAAGCTTTCTTT. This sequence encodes CASSAGLQGAARTEAFF.

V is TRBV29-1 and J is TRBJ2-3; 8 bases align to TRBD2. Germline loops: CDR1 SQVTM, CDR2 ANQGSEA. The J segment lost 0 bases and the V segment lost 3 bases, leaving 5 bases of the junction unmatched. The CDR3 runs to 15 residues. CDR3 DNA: TGCAGCGTTGACCTACTAGCGGATAGCACAGATACGCAGTATTTT. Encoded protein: CSVDLLADSTDTQYF.

CDR3 sequence: CASSRRPGLAGEYEQFF. CDR3 nucleotide sequence: TGTGCCAGCAGCCGTCGACCGGGACTAGCGGGAGAGTATGAGCAGTTCTTC. The chain links TRBV14 to TRBJ2-1; 14 nucleotides line up with TRBD2. Germline V CDR1 and CDR2: SGHDN, FVKESK. The CDR3 has 17 residues. The junction had 10 bases not matched to a gene; V was cut back by 4 bases and J by 8 bases. The complete variable domain, with remaining parts taken from reference TRBV14 and TRBJ2-1, reads EAGVTQFPSHSVIEKGQTVTLRCDPISGHDNLYWYRRVMGKEIKFLLHFVKESKQDESGMPNNRFLAERTGGTYSTLKVQPAELEDSGVYFCASSRRPGLAGEYEQFFGPGTRLTVL.

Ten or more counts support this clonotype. In DNA, the CDR3 is TGTGCCAGCAGCCAAATCACGGGGAGCAATCAGCCCCAGCATTTT. It encodes CASSQITGSNQPQHF. The V and J genes are TRBV7-2 and TRBJ1-5; D remains unclear. CDR3 length equals 15 residues. Germline CDR1 and CDR2: SGHTA and FQGNSA. V was shortened by 5 bases and J by 1 base, with 12 bases between the two germline ends.

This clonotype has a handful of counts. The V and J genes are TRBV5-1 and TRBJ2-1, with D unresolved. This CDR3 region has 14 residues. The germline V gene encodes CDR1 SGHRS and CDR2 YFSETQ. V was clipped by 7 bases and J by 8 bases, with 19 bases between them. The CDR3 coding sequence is TGCGCCAGCTACTTCGGACCTCGACCATATGAGCAGTTCTTC. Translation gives CASYFGPRPYEQFF.

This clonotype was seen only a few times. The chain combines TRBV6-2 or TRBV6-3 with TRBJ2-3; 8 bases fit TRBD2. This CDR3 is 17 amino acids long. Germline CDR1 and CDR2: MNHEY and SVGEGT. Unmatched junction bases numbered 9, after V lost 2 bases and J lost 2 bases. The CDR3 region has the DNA TGTGCCAGCAGTTACATACAACTAGCGGAGACCACAGATACGCAGTATTTT. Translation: CASSYIQLAETTDTQYF.

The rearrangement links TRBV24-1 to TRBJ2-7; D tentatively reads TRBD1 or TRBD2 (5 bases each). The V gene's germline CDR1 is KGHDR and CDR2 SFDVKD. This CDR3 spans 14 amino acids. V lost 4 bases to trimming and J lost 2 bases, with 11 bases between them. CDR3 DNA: TGTGCCACCAGTGACCCGGGGCCCACCTACGAGCAGTACTTC. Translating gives CATSDPGPTYEQYF.